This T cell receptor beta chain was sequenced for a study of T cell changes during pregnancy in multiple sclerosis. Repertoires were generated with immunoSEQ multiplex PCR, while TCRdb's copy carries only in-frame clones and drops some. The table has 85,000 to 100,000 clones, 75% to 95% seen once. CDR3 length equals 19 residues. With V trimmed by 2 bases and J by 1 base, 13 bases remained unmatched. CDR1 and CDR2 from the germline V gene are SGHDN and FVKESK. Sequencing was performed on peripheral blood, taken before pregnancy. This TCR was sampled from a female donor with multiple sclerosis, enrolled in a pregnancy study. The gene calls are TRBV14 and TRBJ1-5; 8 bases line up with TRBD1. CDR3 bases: TGTGCCAGCAGCCAATCTCAGGGGGCTAAGGTTCGGAGCAATCAGCCCCAGCATTTT. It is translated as CASSQSQGAKVRSNQPQHF. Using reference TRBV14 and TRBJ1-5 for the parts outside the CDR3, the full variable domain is EAGVTQFPSHSVIEKGQTVTLRCDPISGHDNLYWYRRVMGKEIKFLLHFVKESKQDESGMPNNRFLAERTGGTYSTLKVQPAELEDSGVYFCASSQSQGAKVRSNQPQHFGDGTRLSIL.